These 5 T cell receptor beta chains were all obtained from the same sample, sequenced in a study of cytomegalovirus exposure and HLA in healthy donors. The PCR was carried out with 60 Vbeta primers and 13 Jbeta primers. Only in-frame clones appear in the TCRdb table, and some are missing; sequencing was by immunoSEQ multiplex PCR. The table shows roughly 160,000 clones, with around 80% occurring only once. The material sequenced was PBMCs. These receptors came from a man aged 30 to 45 in good health and CMV-seronegative.

The chain is built from TRBV6-5 and TRBJ1-5; 8 bases align to TRBD1. V dropped 6 bases and J dropped 5; count of bases not matched to a gene: 9. Germline CDR1 MNHEY, CDR2 SVGAGI. The CDR3 runs 15 residues. The chain's CDR3 is CASRFTGGGDQPQHF. Here the CDR3 DNA reads TGTGCCAGCAGGTTTACAGGGGGTGGGGATCAGCCCCAGCATTTT.

With regard to this clone: The sample has other DNA sequences that encode this CDR3 too. The V gene is TRBV7-9, the J gene TRBJ1-6, with 8 bases matching TRBD1. The CDR3 is 15 residues long. Per the germline V gene, CDR1 is SEHNR and CDR2 is FQNEAQ (reference sequence). The ends lost 2 bases at V and 5 bases at J; junction bases unmatched: 2. The CDR3 region has the DNA TGTGCCAGCAGCTTAACGACAGGGGATAATTCACCCCTCCACTTT. Its translation is CASSLTTGDNSPLHF. The full variable domain, in which reference TRBV7-9 and TRBJ1-6 provide the parts outside the CDR3, is DTGVSQNPRHKITKRGQNVTFRCDPISEHNRLYWYRQTLGQGPEFLTYFQNEAQLEKSRLLSDRFSAERPKGSFSTLEIQRTEQGDSAMYLCASSLTTGDNSPLHFGNGTRLTVT.

The rearrangement joins TRBV7-9 to TRBJ1-1; no reliable D call. The CDR3 extends over 11 amino acids. V was trimmed by 5 bases and J by 8 bases, leaving 9 bases between them. Germline values: CDR1 SEHNR, CDR2 FQNEAQ (reference sequence). The CDR3 DNA reads as TGTGCCAGCAGCAGCCGTCCAGAAGCTTTCTTT. This sequence encodes CASSSRPEAFF.

The chain's CDR3 is CASSLEASGKDTQYF. The CDR3 nucleotides read TGTGCCAGCAGCTTAGAAGCTAGCGGGAAAGATACGCAGTATTTT. The rearrangement links TRBV13 to TRBJ2-3, with TRBD2 matching over 9 bases. Germline values: CDR1 PRHDT, CDR2 FYEKMQ (reference sequence). V lost 1 base and J lost 5; bases outside the gene matches: 4. This CDR3 is 15 amino acids long. The complete variable domain, with remaining parts taken from reference TRBV13 and TRBJ2-3, reads AAGVIQSPRHLIKEKRETATLKCYPIPRHDTVYWYQQGPGQDPQFLISFYEKMQSDKGSIPDRFSAQQFSDYHSELNMSSLELGDSALYFCASSLEASGKDTQYFGPGTRLTVL.

This clone was found once. The chain employs TRBV7-2 and TRBJ1-1, with unresolved D. The CDR3 consists of 12 residues. The germline V and J ends were trimmed by 5 bases and 2 bases, with 6 bases remaining between them. From germline, CDR1 is SGHTA and CDR2 FQGNSA. The CDR3 bases are TGTGCCAGCAGCCCACACAACACTGAAGCTTTCTTT. Translation gives CASSPHNTEAFF. Filled out from reference TRBV7-2 and TRBJ1-1, the complete variable domain reads GAGVSQSPSNKVTEKGKDVELRCDPISGHTALYWYRQSLGQGLEFLIYFQGNSAPDKSGLPSDRFSAERTGGSVSTLTIQRTQQEDSAVYLCASSPHNTEAFFGQGTRLTVV.